Following are 30 T cell receptor beta chains from one sample sequenced in a study of blood T cells in healthy people across ages. Together with a sample-barcoded 5' primer, a J-beta primer mix was included in a second PCR lasting about 6 to 12 cycles. TCRdb reprocessed the 5' RACE reads via MiXCR and lists one record per CDR3 protein. The table has about 670,000 distinct CDR3 sequences, roughly two fifths seen once. Sequenced sample: blood. The receptors originated from an elderly man in good health.

The chain carries TRBV6-5 and TRBJ2-3; 12 bases map to TRBD2. Unmatched junction bases numbered 8, after V lost 5 bases and J lost 5 bases. Germline assignment: CDR1 MNHEY and CDR2 SVGAGI. The CDR3 is 16 residues long. The CDR3, as DNA: TGTGCCAGCAGTAAACGACTAGCGGGAGTTATAGATACGCAGTATTTT. Encoded protein: CASSKRLAGVIDTQYF.

In its sample, this clonotype was seen a few times. The J gene is TRBJ2-7, the V gene TRBV7-2, with no clear D. V lost 0 bases and J 2 bases, leaving 11 bases between the germline ends. From germline, CDR1 is SGHTA and CDR2 FQGNSA. The CDR3 contains 15 residues. CDR3 sequence reads: CASSLAPRDPYEQYF. Here the CDR3 DNA reads TGTGCCAGCAGCTTAGCCCCGCGTGACCCCTACGAGCAGTACTTC.

This clonotype was seen more than once but under ten times. V is TRBV12-3 or TRBV12-4 and J is TRBJ2-7, with TRBD1 matching over 7 bases. With V trimmed by 2 bases and J by 3 bases, 10 bases remained unmatched. The CDR3 consists of 16 residues. The CDR3 protein is CASSLSWGQQVYEQYF. CDR3 coding DNA: TGTGCCAGCAGTTTATCCTGGGGACAGCAAGTCTACGAGCAGTACTTC.

The chain combines TRBV4-3 with TRBJ2-7; TRBD2 might be the D (5 bases). Deletions cut 1 base from V and 4 bases from J, with 14 bases between. CDR1 is LGHNA, CDR2 YSLEER, per germline. CDR3 length: 15 residues. CDR3 in amino acids: CASSQVARWEYEQYF. CDR3 nucleotide sequence: TGCGCCAGCAGCCAAGTGGCCAGGTGGGAGTACGAGCAGTACTTC.

Details on this clonotype: A much larger clone lies a single base off, so this may be a read error. The rearrangement joins TRBV11-2 to TRBJ2-1; D may be TRBD2 (6 bases). This CDR3 has 14 amino acids. Germline CDR1 reads SGHAT; CDR2 reads FQNNGV. The CDR3 reads CTSSPGRTYNEQFF. The DNA of the CDR3 is TGTACCAGCAGCCCCGGGAGAACCTACAATGAGCAGTTCTTC.

Only a few counts were recorded for this clonotype. The genes are TRBV3-1 and TRBJ2-5; D is perhaps TRBD1 (5 bases). CDR1 and CDR2 from the germline V gene are LGHDT and YNNKEL (reference sequence). The CDR3 runs to 15 residues. V was cut by 0 bases and J by 2 bases, with 10 bases left in between. The CDR3 loop is CASSQDQGVQETQYF. CDR3 in DNA: TGTGCCAGCAGCCAAGATCAGGGTGTTCAAGAGACCCAGTACTTC.

This clonotype was detected only a few times. The J gene is TRBJ2-7, the V gene TRBV3-1; 10 nucleotides agree with TRBD2. The CDR3 extends over 14 amino acids. Germline CDR1 reads LGHDT; CDR2 reads YNNKEL (reference sequence). The junction had 1 base not matched to a gene; V was cut back by 5 bases and J by 0 bases. In DNA, the CDR3 is TGTGCCAGCAGCACTAGCGGGGCCTCCTACGAGCAGTACTTC. Translation: CASSTSGASYEQYF.

This clonotype has only a few counts. The chain combines TRBV5-4 with TRBJ2-3, with 9 bases lining up with TRBD2. The germline gives CDR1 SGHNT, CDR2 YYREEE (reference sequence). CDR3 length equals 15 residues. V trimming: 4 bases; J trimming: 2 bases; junction bases outside the gene matches: 5. In DNA form, the CDR3 reads TGTGCCAGCAGCCCGACTAGCGGTATCACAGATACGCAGTATTTT. It yields the protein CASSPTSGITDTQYF.

The chain recombines TRBV27 with TRBJ2-4; 9 bases are a match to TRBD1. The ends lost 3 bases at V and 6 bases at J; junction bases unmatched: 3. Germline V gene sequence: CDR1 MNHEY, CDR2 SMNVEV (reference sequence). This CDR3 has 14 amino acids. Written as DNA, the CDR3 is TGTGCCAGCAGTTTTGGGGACAGGGTAAACATTCAGTACTTC. The encoded protein is CASSFGDRVNIQYF.

This sequence joins TRBV15 and TRBJ1-1, with no clear D. Looked up from germline, CDR1 is LNHNV and CDR2 is YYDKDF (reference sequence). There are 17 residues in the CDR3. The V and J ends lost 1 base and 0 bases respectively, with 15 bases between them. The CDR3 DNA sequence: TGTGCCACCAGCAGAGTCAGTGGGGTCCGCATGAACACTGAAGCTTTCTTT. Encoded protein: CATSRVSGVRMNTEAFF.

At least ten counts were recorded for this clonotype. The chain is built from TRBV28 and TRBJ2-5, with a tentative D call TRBD2 (5 bases). The germline CDR1 and CDR2 sequences are MDHEN and SYDVKM. CDR3 length: 16 residues. Trimming took off 2 bases at V and 1 base at J, with 14 bases between the two ends. The CDR3 DNA reads as TGTGCCAGCAGTTTACCTTCAGCGGACCCCCAAGAGACCCAGTACTTC. This translates into CASSLPSADPQETQYF.

A single count supports this clonotype. This may be a read error, as it is one base from a much larger clone. V and J are TRBV28 and TRBJ2-7, with TRBD2 as a possible D gene (7 bases). V dropped 4 bases and J dropped 5 bases, with 15 bases sitting between them. The CDR3 is 14 amino acids. From germline, CDR1 is MDHEN and CDR2 SYDVKM. The CDR3 DNA follows: TGTGCCAGCAGTTCCGAGGGGGGGCTCCACGAGCAGTACTTC. It yields the protein CASSSEGGLHEQYF.

About this clonotype itself: One end of the junction does not line up with germline, which may come from a read error. The chain carries TRBV30 and TRBJ1-1; no clear D. The CDR3 contains 13 residues. Germline V gene data show CDR1 as GTSNPN and CDR2 as SVGIG (reference sequence). The CDR3 region is CAFSSKMNAEAFF. CDR3 nucleotide sequence: TGTGCCTTCTCCAGCAAAATGAACGCTGAAGCTTTCTTT.

The chain employs TRBV20-1 and TRBJ1-1, with D possibly being TRBD1 (6 bases). CDR3 size: 12 residues. Deletions cut 3 bases from V and 8 bases from J, with 13 bases between. Germline loops: CDR1 DFQATT, CDR2 SNEGSKA (reference sequence). The CDR3 is CSASKQGCEAFF. The DNA of the CDR3 is TGCAGTGCTAGTAAACAGGGCTGCGAAGCTTTCTTT.

Only one count was recorded for this clonotype. The chain links TRBV27 to TRBJ2-5, with D possibly matching TRBD1 (5 bases). V gave up 6 bases and J gave up 1 base, with 12 bases separating them. This CDR3 has 14 amino acids. Per germline, CDR1 MNHEY and CDR2 SMNVEV (reference sequence). Here the CDR3 DNA reads TGTGCCAGCAGCGACCAGGGCTTCCAAGAGACCCAGTACTTC. It encodes CASSDQGFQETQYF.

This sequence joins TRBV6-2 or TRBV6-3 and TRBJ2-1, with D unclear. Germline V lookup: CDR1 MNHEY, CDR2 SVGEGT. V lost 8 bases, J lost 2 bases, and 16 bases lay in between. This CDR3 spans 15 amino acids. CDR3 DNA: TGTGCCAGCTCGAGCGAGAGTGTGGCCTACAATGAGCAGTTCTTC. This gives the protein CASSSESVAYNEQFF.

The rearrangement joins TRBV18 to TRBJ2-1; D may be TRBD1 (6 bases). CDR1 KGHSH and CDR2 LQKENI come from the germline V gene. Trimming stripped 3 bases from V and 4 bases from J, with 19 bases between. The CDR3 is 17 residues long. CDR3 residues: CASSPGQGRRSYNEQFF. The CDR3 coding sequence is TGTGCCAGCTCACCCGGGCAGGGGCGAAGGAGTTACAATGAGCAGTTCTTC.

Concerning this clonotype itself: A junction end diverges from the germline sequence, so it may reflect a read error. The J gene is TRBJ2-3, the V gene TRBV27; 9 bases map to TRBD2. This CDR3 contains 16 residues. The germline gives CDR1 MNHEY, CDR2 SMNVEV (reference sequence). The chain's CDR3 is CANSSPRTSGTDTQYF. CDR3 coding DNA: TGTGCCAACAGTTCGCCACGGACTAGCGGCACAGATACGCAGTATTTT.

This clonotype occurred a few times. The chain joins TRBV7-9 to TRBJ2-3; the match to TRBD2 covers 9 bases. The V gene end was trimmed by 5 bases and the J gene end by 0 bases; junction bases not matched to a gene: 9. In germline, CDR1 is SEHNR, CDR2 FQNEAQ (reference sequence). The CDR3 spans 17 residues. DNA of the CDR3: TGTGCCAGCAGCACCTCTAGCGGGGCAGATAGCACAGATACGCAGTATTTT. It specifies CASSTSSGADSTDTQYF.

This clonotype has only a few counts. The chain recombines TRBV14 with TRBJ1-1; D may be TRBD1 (6 bases). The CDR3 extends over 15 amino acids. Germline V lookup: CDR1 SGHDN, CDR2 FVKESK. V was shortened by 6 bases and J by 3 bases, with 17 bases between the two germline ends. The chain's CDR3 is CASSRRTGQDTEAFF. DNA of the CDR3: TGTGCCAGCAGTAGACGTACGGGACAAGACACTGAAGCTTTCTTT.

The CDR3 loop is CSATRKGGGGTDTQYF. The CDR3 bases are TGCAGTGCTACCAGAAAAGGCGGGGGAGGCACAGATACGCAGTATTTT. This rearrangement joins TRBV20-1 to TRBJ2-3; TRBD2 matches at 7 bases. Germline V gene data show CDR1 as DFQATT and CDR2 as SNEGSKA (reference sequence). The CDR3 is 16 amino acids. The junction had 11 bases not matched to a gene; V was cut back by 4 bases and J by 1 base.

This clonotype was counted between two and nine times. The V call is TRBV9, the J call TRBJ2-1; maybe TRBD2 (6 bases). The germline V gene has CDR1 SGDLS and CDR2 YYNGEE. V lost 0 bases and J lost 4, with 17 bases in between. This CDR3 is 17 amino acids long. The CDR3 region has the DNA TGTGCCAGCAGCGTAGGGGACTTAGAAAACCCTTACAATGAGCAGTTCTTC. It specifies CASSVGDLENPYNEQFF.

In regard to this clonotype: A much bigger clone sits one base away, suggesting this may be a read error. This chain uses TRBV20-1 with TRBJ2-7, with no clear D. Germline assignment: CDR1 DFQATT and CDR2 SNEGSKA (reference sequence). The CDR3 covers 10 residues. Trimming removed 4 bases from V and 7 bases from J, with 8 bases in between. The CDR3, as DNA: TGCAGTGCTACCAACAATGAGCAGTACTTC. Encoded protein: CSATNNEQYF.

Comment on this clonotype: With a much larger clone just one base away, this may be a read error. J is TRBJ1-2 and V is TRBV6-5; 9 bases fit TRBD1. The germline CDR1 and CDR2 sequences are MNHEY and SVGAGI. Trimming cost V 6 bases and J 2 bases; bases outside gene matches: 10. The CDR3 is made up of 16 amino acids. This CDR3 is CASSPRRTGVNYGYTF. CDR3 in DNA: TGTGCCAGCAGCCCGCGGCGGACAGGGGTAAACTATGGCTACACCTTC.

The chain combines TRBV12-3 or TRBV12-4 with TRBJ2-5; D is ambiguous. The CDR3 has 13 amino acids. V was shortened by 3 bases and J by 11 bases, with 16 bases between the two germline ends. CDR3 region: CASSFVHLREQYF. In DNA, the CDR3 is TGTGCCAGCAGTTTTGTCCATCTGCGAGAGCAGTACTTC.

This rearrangement joins TRBV7-2 to TRBJ2-1, with TRBD2 matching over 8 bases. The better agreement between TRBJ2-7 and the DNA end casts doubt on the J call. This CDR3 comprises 16 residues. Per the germline V gene, CDR1 is SGHTA and CDR2 is FQGNSA. CDR3 protein: CASSLRSGGVVNEQYF. DNA of the CDR3: TGTGCCAGCAGCTTACGGTCCGGGGGGGTGGTTAATGAGCAGTACTTC.

This clonotype was counted only a few times. This chain joins TRBV6-2 or TRBV6-3 and TRBJ2-2; weak D call: TRBD2 (6 bases). The CDR3 contains 12 residues. V dropped 4 bases and J dropped 6 bases, with 6 bases sitting between them. From germline, CDR1 is MNHEY and CDR2 SVGEGT. The chain's CDR3 is CASSSGAGELFF. The CDR3 nucleotides are TGTGCCAGCAGTTCGGGGGCCGGGGAGCTGTTTTTT.

In this sample, this clonotype turned up a few times. The chain uses TRBV3-1 and TRBJ2-5; 10 bases line up with TRBD2. The CDR3 loop spans 16 amino acids. Germline trimming cut 0 bases from V and 5 bases from J; bases unmatched to any gene: 6. Germline lookup yields CDR1 LGHDT and CDR2 YNNKEL (reference sequence). The CDR3 DNA is TGTGCCAGCAGCCAAGATATAGCGGGAGGCGTGGAGACCCAGTACTTC. This encodes CASSQDIAGGVETQYF.

This clonotype was counted between two and nine times. V usage is TRBV11-1 and J usage is TRBJ2-7; D unresolved. Germline V CDR1 and CDR2: SGHAT, FQDESV (reference sequence). V lost 3 bases and J 1 base, leaving 7 bases between the germline ends. The CDR3 loop spans 13 amino acids. CDR3 sequence reads: CASSLDGSYEQYF. The CDR3 region has the DNA TGTGCCAGCAGCTTGGACGGATCCTACGAGCAGTACTTC.

V usage is TRBV27 and J usage is TRBJ1-2, with D perhaps matching TRBD1 (6 bases). Trimming left V 3 bases short and J 4 bases short, with 12 bases between. Germline V gene data show CDR1 as MNHEY and CDR2 as SMNVEV (reference sequence). This CDR3 has 14 residues. CDR3 residues: CASSLDRSGYGYTF. The CDR3 nucleotides are TGTGCCAGCAGTTTGGACAGATCTGGCTATGGCTACACCTTC.